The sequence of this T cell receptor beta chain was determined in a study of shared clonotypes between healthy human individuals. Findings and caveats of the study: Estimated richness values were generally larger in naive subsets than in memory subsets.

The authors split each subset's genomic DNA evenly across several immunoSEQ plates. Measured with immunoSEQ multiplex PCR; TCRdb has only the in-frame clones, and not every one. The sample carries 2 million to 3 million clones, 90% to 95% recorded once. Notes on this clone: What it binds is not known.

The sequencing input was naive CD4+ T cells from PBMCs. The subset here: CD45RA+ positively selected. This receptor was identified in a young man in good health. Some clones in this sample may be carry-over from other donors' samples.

Here the CDR3 DNA reads TGTGCCAGCAGTCCAGCGGGCACAACTCACAATGAGCAGTTCTTC. Encoded protein: CASSPAGTTHNEQFF. The chain employs TRBV6-6 and TRBJ2-1, with TRBD2 as a possible D gene (6 bases). V shed 5 bases and J shed 5 bases, with 16 bases lying between them. The CDR3 covers 15 residues. CDR1 and CDR2 from the germline V gene are MNHNY and SVGAGI (reference sequence).